This TCR beta chain was found in a study of Graves' ophthalmopathy and Graves' hyperthyroidism. Study at large: Blood was drawn at initial diagnosis, before any treatment.

This clonotype came up many times. The study amplified TCR beta CDR3 regions using RNA transcripts. RT-PCR was first run with HTBI primers, then multiplex PCR in a second round. Each CDR3 protein gets one entry after TCRdb re-called the multiplex PCR reads with MiXCR. This table has 400,000 or so distinct CDR3 sequences, 15% to 17% appearing once. The germline gives CDR1 SGHAT, CDR2 FQNNGV. This CDR3 is built from 15 residues. With 3 bases clipped from V and 0 bases from J, the junction kept 5 bases outside the gene matches. The chain employs TRBV11-2 and TRBJ2-7; 7 bases match TRBD2. Sequencing was done on a sample of peripheral blood. The clonotype was recovered from a young woman with stable Graves' hyperthyroidism. The CDR3 reads CASSFTGGSSYEQYF. The CDR3 nucleotides read TGTGCCAGCAGCTTTACGGGCGGGAGCTCCTACGAGCAGTACTTC.